This T cell receptor (beta chain) was identified in a study of Ad26.COV2.S vaccination and SARS-CoV-2 variants. General observations from the study: The analyses of TCR breadth and depth may have understated the size of total T cell responses. Non-spike TCR breadth was similar in vaccine and placebo recipients. There was reportedly substantial breadth in spike-specific CD8+ and CD4+ T cell responses after vaccination.

Regarding treatment: 15 to 20 received Ad26.COV2.S at low or high dose, single or two shots; about five received placebo; per-sample allocation not given. At day 63 after the first vaccine or placebo injection, samples were drawn. Produced via immunoSEQ multiplex PCR; TCRdb's table is partial and in-frame only. The sample lists about 280,000 clones, around 87% occurring once. In the case of this clone: Antigen: not known.

Germline CDR1 and CDR2: SGHTS and YDEGEE. The CDR3 is made up of 17 amino acids. Between the trimmed V and J ends, which lost 4 bases and 3 bases, there was a span of 19 bases. The chain is built from TRBV5-8 and TRBJ1-4; D is perhaps TRBD1 (6 bases). Sample: peripheral blood, taken in a trial of Ad26.COV2.S vaccine versus placebo. This clonotype was sampled from a person between 18 and 59 years old who received the Ad26.COV2.S COVID-19 vaccine or a placebo. CDR3 in amino acids: CASSRGDNLGANEKLFF. The CDR3 DNA reads as TGTGCCAGCAGCCGCGGGGACAACTTGGGAGCTAATGAAAAACTGTTTTTT.